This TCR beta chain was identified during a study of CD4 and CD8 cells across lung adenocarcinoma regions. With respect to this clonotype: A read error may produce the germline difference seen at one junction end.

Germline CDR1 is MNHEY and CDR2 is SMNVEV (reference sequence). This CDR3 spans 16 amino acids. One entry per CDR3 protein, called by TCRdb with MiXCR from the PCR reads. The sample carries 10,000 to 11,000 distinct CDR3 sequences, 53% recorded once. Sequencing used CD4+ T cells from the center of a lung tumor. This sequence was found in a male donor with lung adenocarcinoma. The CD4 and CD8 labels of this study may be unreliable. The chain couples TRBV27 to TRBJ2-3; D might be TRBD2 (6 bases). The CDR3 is CASRGLGQRDTDTQYF. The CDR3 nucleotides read TGTGCCAGCAGGGGACTTGGGCAGCGTGACACAGATACGCAGTATTTC.